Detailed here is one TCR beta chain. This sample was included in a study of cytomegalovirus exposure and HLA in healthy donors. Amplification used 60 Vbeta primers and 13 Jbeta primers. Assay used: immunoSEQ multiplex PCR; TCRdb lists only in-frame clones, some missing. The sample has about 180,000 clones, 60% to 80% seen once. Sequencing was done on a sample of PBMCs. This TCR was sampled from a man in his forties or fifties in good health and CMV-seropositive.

CDR3 sequence reads: CASSSAGTGVDEQYF. In DNA form, the CDR3 reads TGTGCCAGCAGTTCCGCGGGGACAGGGGTGGACGAGCAGTACTTC. The chain uses TRBV27 and TRBJ2-7, with TRBD1 matching over 10 bases. The CDR3 consists of 15 residues. The germline gives CDR1 MNHEY, CDR2 SMNVEV (reference sequence). Trimming removed 4 bases from V and 5 bases from J; junction bases left unmatched: 8.